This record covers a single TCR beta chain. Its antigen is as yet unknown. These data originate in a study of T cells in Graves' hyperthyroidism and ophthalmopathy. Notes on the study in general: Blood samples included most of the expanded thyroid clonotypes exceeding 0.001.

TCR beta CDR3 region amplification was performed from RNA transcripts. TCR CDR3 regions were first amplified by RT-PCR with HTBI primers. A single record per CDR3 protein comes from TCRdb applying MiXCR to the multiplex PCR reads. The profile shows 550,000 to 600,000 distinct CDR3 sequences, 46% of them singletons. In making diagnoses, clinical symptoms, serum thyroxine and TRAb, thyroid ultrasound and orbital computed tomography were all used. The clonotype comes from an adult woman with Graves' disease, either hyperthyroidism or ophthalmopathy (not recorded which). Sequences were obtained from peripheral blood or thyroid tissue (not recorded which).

As DNA, the CDR3 is TGTGCCAGCCCAATCAACAGGAGATTGAACACTGAAGCTTTCTTT. This encodes CASPINRRLNTEAFF. The chain has TRBV2 and TRBJ1-1; maybe TRBD1 (5 bases). CDR3 length: 15 amino acids. Trimming took 8 bases from V and 0 from J, leaving 16 bases between them. CDR1 is SNHLY and CDR2 is FYNNEI in the germline V gene.